This is a list of T cell receptor beta chains from one sample in a study of blood T cell repertoires in COVID-19. Produced via immunoSEQ multiplex PCR; TCRdb's table is partial and in-frame only. Of tens of thousands of clones detected, about 85% appear once; the ten largest clones hold roughly 48%. The sequencing sample was made of peripheral blood. These receptors all come from a woman older than 75 with acute or convalescent COVID-19. The CDR3 runs from the conserved cysteine through the conserved F or W. D genes are given only for firm matches. Some rows have no size entry. The others give once, few or many, or a class for an expanded clone.

D gene | J gene | clone size | V gene | CDR3 protein | CDR3 DNA
TRBD1 | TRBJ2-1 | - | TRBV25-1 | CASSDMTGESDEQFF | TGTGCCAGCAGTGATATGACAGGGGAATCAGATGAGCAGTTCTTC
TRBD1 | TRBJ1-2 | - | TRBV6-6 | CASTRQGPDGYTF | TGTGCCAGCACGAGACAGGGCCCCGACGGCTACACCTTC
- | TRBJ1-1 | - | TRBV5-1 | CASSLFNLDTEAFF | TGCGCCAGCAGCTTGTTTAACTTAGACACTGAAGCTTTCTTT
- | TRBJ1-6 | - | TRBV5-1 | CASSFAGVSPLHF | TGCGCCAGCAGCTTCGCAGGGGTGTCACCCCTCCACTTT
TRBD2 | TRBJ2-4 | - | TRBV7-9 | CASSLGVAGALAKNIQYF | TGTGCCAGCAGCTTAGGAGTAGCGGGGGCTCTAGCCAAAAACATTCAGTACTTC
TRBD1 | TRBJ1-4 | - | TRBV7-2 | CASSLRAGGNEKLFF | TGTGCCAGCAGCTTACGGGCAGGGGGCAACGAAAAACTGTTTTTT
TRBD1 | TRBJ1-5 | few | TRBV28 | CASSSRQGLYQPQHF | TGTGCCAGCAGTTCCCGACAGGGATTGTATCAGCCCCAGCATTTT
TRBD1 | TRBJ2-1 | - | TRBV11-3 | CASSPSGTEYNEQFF | TGTGCCAGCAGCCCGTCGGGGACAGAATACAATGAGCAGTTCTTC
TRBD1 | TRBJ1-1 | - | TRBV10-3 | CAIRGTGNPTEAFF | TGTGCCATCAGGGGGACAGGGAATCCCACTGAAGCTTTCTTT
- | TRBJ2-7 | - | TRBV18 | CASSPRTERF | TGTGCCAGCTCGCCTCGGACAGAGCGTTTT
- | TRBJ2-2 | - | TRBV6-2/TRBV6-3 | CASSYSRGTGELFF | TGTGCCAGCAGTTACTCGCGGGGAACCGGGGAGCTGTTTTTT
TRBD1 | TRBJ2-6 | - | TRBV5-4 | CASSLATGGGANVLTF | TGTGCCAGCAGCTTGGCCACAGGGGGAGGGGCCAACGTCCTGACTTTC
- | TRBJ1-5 | - | TRBV7-2 | CASSEAYGQPQHF | TGTGCCAGCAGCGAGGCCTATGGGCAGCCCCAGCATTTT
TRBD2 | TRBJ2-1 | - | TRBV3-1/TRBV3-2 | CASSQPGLAYNEQFF | TGTGCCAGCAGCCAACCGGGACTAGCCTACAATGAGCAGTTCTTC
- | TRBJ1-1 | - | TRBV7-6 | CASSLDGASTEAFF | TGTGCCAGCAGCTTAGATGGGGCGAGCACTGAAGCTTTCTTT
- | TRBJ2-1 | - | TRBV19 | CASSAQGLRDNEQFF | TGTGCCAGTAGTGCTCAGGGGCTTCGGGACAATGAGCAGTTCTTC
- | TRBJ2-3 | - | TRBV19 | CASSQGGGGTDTQYF | TGTGCCAGTAGTCAGGGAGGGGGAGGAACAGATACGCAGTATTTT
- | TRBJ2-2 | - | TRBV4-3 | CASSLAGRTGELFF | TGCGCCAGCAGCCTCGCGGGACGAACCGGGGAGCTGTTTTTT
TRBD1 | TRBJ2-7 | few | TRBV10-1 | CASSERDRDRYLYEQYF | TGCGCCAGCAGTGAGCGGGACCGGGACAGGTATCTATACGAGCAGTACTTC
TRBD1 | TRBJ1-3 | - | TRBV19 | CASTEGTGVRGNTIYF | TGTGCCAGTACCGAGGGGACAGGGGTGAGAGGAAACACCATATATTTT
TRBD2 | TRBJ2-3 | once | TRBV2 | CASSERGGIDTQYF | TGTGCCAGCAGTGAACGGGGGGGGATAGATACGCAGTATTTT
- | TRBJ1-2 | - | TRBV19 | CASSHPSGMRYGYTF | TGTGCCAGTAGTCACCCCTCAGGGATGCGCTATGGCTACACCTTC
TRBD1 | TRBJ2-1 | - | TRBV25-1 | CASSESIRGRQQFF | TGTGCCAGCAGTGAATCCATCAGGGGGCGCCAGCAGTTCTTC
TRBD1 | TRBJ1-2 | once | TRBV2 | CASRAGTGGGYGYTF | TGTGCCAGCAGAGCAGGGACAGGGGGCGGCTATGGCTACACCTTC
TRBD2 | TRBJ2-3 | - | TRBV4-2 | CASSQDRIGGGTDTQYF | TGTGCCAGCAGCCAAGATAGGATCGGGGGGGGTACAGATACGCAGTATTTT
- | TRBJ1-6 | - | TRBV7-2 | CASSLAQHNSPLHF | TGTGCCAGCAGCTTAGCACAGCATAATTCACCCCTCCACTTT
- | TRBJ1-1 | - | TRBV10-2 | CASSEQGWNTEAFF | TGCGCCAGCAGTGAACAGGGATGGAACACTGAAGCTTTCTTT
- | TRBJ2-7 | - | TRBV11-2 | CASSLDGGALPEQYF | TGTGCCAGCAGCTTAGATGGGGGGGCGCTTCCCGAGCAGTACTTC
- | TRBJ1-1 | - | TRBV5-4 | CASGLDREDSNTEAFF | TGTGCCAGCGGGCTTGACCGGGAAGATTCGAACACTGAAGCTTTCTTT
- | TRBJ2-1 | few | TRBV5-1 | CASSLRGGAGYNEQFF | TGCGCCAGCAGCTTGAGGGGGGGCGCGGGCTACAATGAGCAGTTCTTC
- | TRBJ1-2 | - | TRBV7-2 | CASSLERGRVGYTF | TGTGCCAGCAGCTTAGAGCGGGGGCGGGTTGGCTACACCTTC
- | TRBJ2-1 | - | TRBV5-1 | CASSLVVVRGLNEQFF | TGCGCCAGCAGCTTGGTGGTCGTCAGGGGTCTCAATGAGCAGTTCTTC
TRBD1 | TRBJ1-1 | - | TRBV27 | CASGQGRLTEAFF | TGTGCCAGCGGACAGGGGCGACTTACTGAAGCTTTCTTT
TRBD1 | TRBJ2-2 | - | TRBV4-1 | CASSQGTGRTGELFF | TGCGCCAGCAGCCAAGGGACAGGTCGGACCGGGGAGCTGTTTTTT
TRBD1 | TRBJ2-7 | - | TRBV28 | CASSLPWGQGSVEQYF | TGTGCCAGCAGTTTACCCTGGGGACAGGGTTCCGTCGAGCAGTACTTC
- | TRBJ2-1 | few | TRBV29-1 | CSGQMQGLYNEQFF | TGCAGCGGCCAGATGCAGGGGCTGTACAATGAGCAGTTCTTC
TRBD2 | TRBJ2-3 | - | TRBV7-3 | CASSMGLESDTQYF | TGTGCCAGCAGCATGGGACTAGAATCAGATACGCAGTATTTT
- | TRBJ2-7 | - | TRBV11-3 | CASSLVAGSYEQYF | TGTGCCAGCAGCTTAGTAGCCGGGAGCTACGAGCAGTACTTC
TRBD1 | TRBJ1-5 | - | TRBV19 | CAPRTGQGPYSNQPQHF | TGTGCCCCGCGGACGGGACAGGGGCCTTATAGCAATCAGCCCCAGCATTTT
- | TRBJ1-1 | - | TRBV2 | CASRALGEAFF | TGTGCCAGCAGAGCGTTAGGTGAAGCTTTCTTT
- | TRBJ1-3 | - | TRBV7-2 | CASSLDRRGSGNTIYF | TGTGCCAGCAGCTTAGATCGCAGGGGCTCTGGAAACACCATATATTTT
TRBD1 | TRBJ1-5 | - | TRBV6-2/TRBV6-3 | CASSPRTGPYQPQHF | TGTGCCAGCAGCCCCCGGACAGGGCCGTATCAGCCCCAGCATTTT
TRBD2 | TRBJ2-1 | - | TRBV10-3 | CAIQRGLAGGGDHNEQFF | TGTGCCATCCAAAGAGGACTAGCGGGGGGCGGGGACCACAATGAGCAGTTCTTC
TRBD2 | TRBJ2-2 | - | TRBV3-1/TRBV3-2 | CASSHAERGVVAGELFF | TGTGCCAGCAGCCATGCGGAGCGGGGGGTCGTCGCCGGGGAGCTGTTTTTT
- | TRBJ2-2 | once | TRBV3-1/TRBV3-2 | CVAAGGSGELFF | TGTGTCGCGGCCGGGGGTTCCGGGGAGCTGTTTTTT
TRBD1 | TRBJ1-1 | - | TRBV5-1 | CASSSEVDRAKGAFF | TGCGCCAGCAGCTCAGAGGTTGACAGGGCGAAGGGAGCTTTCTTT
- | TRBJ1-3 | once | TRBV3-1/TRBV3-2 | CASSPVRSSGNTIYF | TGTGCCAGCAGCCCGGTAAGGAGCTCTGGAAACACCATATATTTT
- | TRBJ1-5 | - | TRBV7-2 | CASSPGIYQPQHF | TGTGCCAGCAGCCCGGGGATCTATCAGCCCCAGCATTTT
TRBD1 | TRBJ2-7 | - | TRBV6-9 | CARVPWGQEWYEQYF | TGTGCCAGAGTCCCCTGGGGACAGGAGTGGTACGAGCAGTACTTC
- | TRBJ2-5 | - | TRBV5-1 | CASSLGASASQETQYF | TGCGCCAGCAGCTTGGGGGCTAGCGCGTCCCAAGAGACCCAGTACTTC
- | TRBJ1-1 | - | TRBV18 | CASSPWQGMNTEAFF | TGTGCCAGCTCACCATGGCAGGGAATGAACACTGAAGCTTTCTTT
TRBD1 | TRBJ2-2 | once | TRBV19 | CASRVTGDRANTGELFF | TGTGCCAGTAGGGTGACAGGGGACCGCGCGAACACCGGGGAGCTGTTTTTT
TRBD1 | TRBJ1-1 | - | TRBV7-2 | CASSVEAGGMNTEAFF | TGTGCCAGCAGCGTCGAGGCAGGGGGCATGAACACTGAAGCTTTCTTT
- | TRBJ2-1 | - | TRBV11-2 | CASSLDANNEQFF | TGTGCCAGCAGCTTAGATGCGAACAATGAGCAGTTCTTC
TRBD1 | TRBJ2-7 | - | TRBV15 | CATSRDRGPWEQYF | TGTGCCACCAGCAGGGACAGGGGGCCATGGGAGCAGTACTTC